This T cell receptor (beta chain) was profiled in a study of CD8+CD57+ T cells in acquired aplastic anemia. Study at large: Average DNA yield from sorted CD4+ and CD8+ cells was about 2.9 ug. General study points: A set of about 28 CD8+ CDR3 sequences was shared between patients and controls, and these sequences appeared highly expressed in patients.

On this clonotype itself: Its antigen is not known.

CDR1 and CDR2 from the germline V gene are SGHAT and FQDESV (reference sequence). The CDR3 totals 15 residues. V lost 6 bases, J lost 4 bases, and 10 bases stayed unmatched. The template for TCR beta VDJ and CDR3 sequence profiling was genomic DNA. TCRdb reprocessed the reads via MiXCR and lists one record per CDR3 protein. The data contain more than 100,000 distinct CDR3 sequences, 48% of them singletons. The sequence was obtained from a human donor in good health, serving as a control. The sequencing sample was made of sorted CD4+, CD8+, or CD8+CD57+ T cells (not recorded which) from PBMCs. The chain couples TRBV11-1 to TRBJ2-3; TRBD2 aligns across 7 bases. The DNA of the CDR3 is TGTGCCAGCAGGTCGAGGGCGGGGGTACCAGATACGCAGTATTTT. Its protein is CASRSRAGVPDTQYF.